This entry lists 16 T cell receptor beta chains sequenced from one sample in a study of cytomegalovirus exposure and HLA in healthy donors. 13 Jbeta primers and 60 Vbeta primers were used for the PCR. Assay used: immunoSEQ multiplex PCR; TCRdb lists only in-frame clones, some missing. In total, the table holds more than 85,000 clones. The specimen sequenced was PBMCs. Receptors were obtained from a girl aged 5-17 years in good health and CMV-seropositive.

V and J are TRBV5-5 and TRBJ1-2, with D possibly being TRBD1 (5 bases). V shed 4 bases and J shed 6 bases, with 13 bases lying between them. The CDR3 sequence is 13 residues long. From germline, CDR1 is SGHKS and CDR2 YYEKEE (reference sequence). CDR3 sequence (DNA): TGTGCCAGCAGCATTACAGGCCACGATGGCTACACCTTC. Translating it yields CASSITGHDGYTF.

The chain has TRBV7-9 and TRBJ2-7, with TRBD2 as a possible D gene (6 bases). This CDR3 spans 14 amino acids. The V end lost 5 bases, the J end lost 2 bases, and 13 bases lay between the germline ends. Germline V lookup: CDR1 SEHNR, CDR2 FQNEAQ (reference sequence). The CDR3 DNA is TGTGCCAGCAGCCCGGGACTGCTTACCTACGAGCAGTACTTC. Its protein product is CASSPGLLTYEQYF.

The genes are TRBV23-1 and TRBJ1-6, with TRBD1 matching 7 bases. TRBV23-1 is designated an ORF whose function remains uncertain. J was trimmed by 9 bases and V by 4 bases; bases with no gene match: 21. This CDR3 contains 19 residues. This CDR3 reads CASSPRGWDRDRDVSPLHF. The CDR3 nucleotides are TGCGCCAGCAGTCCCCGGGGATGGGACCGAGACAGGGACGTTTCACCCCTCCACTTT.

This chain links TRBV4-3 with TRBJ2-2; 11 bases are shared with TRBD2. The CDR3 totals 17 residues. Germline CDR1 reads LGHNA; CDR2 reads YSLEER. J lost 6 bases, V lost 0 bases, and 6 bases had no gene match. The CDR3 region is CASSQDGLAGGSGELFF. CDR3 nucleotides: TGCGCCAGCAGCCAAGACGGGCTAGCGGGGGGATCCGGGGAGCTGTTTTTT.

The J gene is TRBJ2-7, the V gene TRBV6-6, with 7 bases fitting TRBD1. With 6 bases clipped from V and 2 bases from J, the junction kept 10 bases outside the gene matches. Germline V lookup: CDR1 MNHNY, CDR2 SVGAGI (reference sequence). This CDR3 contains 15 residues. The CDR3 sequence is CASRPGTALTYEQYF. CDR3 DNA: TGTGCCAGCAGACCCGGGACAGCCTTGACCTACGAGCAGTACTTC.

This sequence joins TRBV9 and TRBJ2-4, with 8 bases aligning to TRBD2. This CDR3 comprises 17 residues. The germline V gene encodes CDR1 SGDLS and CDR2 YYNGEE. V was pared by 4 bases and J by 0 bases, with 9 bases of the junction left unmatched. This CDR3 is CASSPRGGSLAKNIQYF. In DNA, the CDR3 is TGTGCCAGCAGCCCACGGGGGGGGTCCTTAGCCAAAAACATTCAGTACTTC.

For the CDR3, the DNA is TGTGCCAGCAGCCAAGGGGTTTGGACAGGGGGAATTGAAGCTTTCTTT. It encodes CASSQGVWTGGIEAFF. The chain links TRBV4-2 to TRBJ1-1, with 10 bases that match TRBD1. This CDR3 spans 16 amino acids. J lost 7 bases, V lost 1 base, and 9 bases had no gene match. CDR1 is LGHNA, CDR2 YNFKEQ, per germline.

V is TRBV19 and J is TRBJ2-2; 8 nucleotides align to TRBD1. Germline CDR1 and CDR2: LNHDA and SQIVND (reference sequence). The CDR3 length is 18 residues. The trim removed 5 bases at V and 3 bases at J, leaving 14 bases unmatched. The CDR3 region is CASSAYPWTGTDTGELFF. The DNA for the CDR3 is TGTGCCAGTAGTGCTTACCCCTGGACAGGGACGGACACCGGGGAGCTGTTTTTT.

The chain employs TRBV9 and TRBJ2-7; 8 bases match TRBD1. The CDR3 is made up of 13 amino acids. V dropped 4 bases and J dropped 6; count of bases not matched to a gene: 6. The germline V gene encodes CDR1 SGDLS and CDR2 YYNGEE. CDR3 protein: CASSLGQGGEQYF. The CDR3 DNA reads TGTGCCAGCAGCCTCGGACAGGGAGGCGAGCAGTACTTC.

The chain carries TRBV9 and TRBJ1-1, with TRBD1 identical over 9 bases. J gave up 4 bases and V 4 bases, and 11 bases lay outside the gene matches. CDR1 and CDR2 (germline): SGDLS, YYNGEE. The CDR3 sequence is 16 residues long. CDR3 sequence: CASSPSGTGWSTEAFF. The CDR3 nucleotides read TGTGCCAGCAGCCCCTCCGGGACAGGGTGGAGCACTGAAGCTTTCTTT.

The V and J genes are TRBV30 and TRBJ1-1; TRBD1 aligns across 9 bases. The germline gives CDR1 GTSNPN, CDR2 SVGIG (reference sequence). The CDR3 totals 13 residues. V lost 1 base and J lost 4; bases outside the gene matches: 1. The CDR3: CAWSGQGGTEAFF. The CDR3 DNA sequence: TGTGCCTGGAGTGGACAGGGGGGCACTGAAGCTTTCTTT.

V and J are TRBV19 and TRBJ2-7; 7 nucleotides align to TRBD1. The CDR3 sequence is 13 residues long. Germline V gene data show CDR1 as LNHDA and CDR2 as SQIVND (reference sequence). V dropped 7 bases and J dropped 2; count of bases not matched to a gene: 5. The CDR3 bases are TGTGCCAGTAAAGGGACAGATGCCTACGAGCAGTACGTC. Its translation is CASKGTDAYEQYV.

The chain links TRBV13 to TRBJ2-5; no firm D call. This CDR3 spans 15 amino acids. CDR1 is PRHDT, CDR2 FYEKMQ, per germline (reference sequence). V was clipped by 2 bases and J by 0 bases, with 10 bases between them. For the CDR3, the DNA is TGTGCCAGCAGCTTAATCACACCGTACCAAGAGACCCAGTACTTC. Translated: CASSLITPYQETQYF.

The chain recombines TRBV2 with TRBJ1-2, with D uncertain. Per the germline V gene, CDR1 is SNHLY and CDR2 is FYNNEI. Trimming cost V 4 bases and J 3 bases, with 9 bases left between them. The CDR3 consists of 13 residues. In DNA, the CDR3 is TGTGCCAGCAGTGTTCCGTTTGACTATGGCTACACCTTC. It is translated as CASSVPFDYGYTF.

The rearrangement uses TRBV19 and TRBJ1-2, with D unresolved. There are 13 residues in the CDR3. Germline V gene data show CDR1 as LNHDA and CDR2 as SQIVND (reference sequence). The V end was cut by 6 bases, the J end by 2 bases, with 10 bases between. The CDR3 DNA reads TGTGCCAGTAGCAGGAGGGTCAACTATGGCTACACCTTC. Translated: CASSRRVNYGYTF.

The genes are TRBV28 and TRBJ1-4, with D uncertain. The length of the CDR3 is 13 residues. Trimming shortened V by 2 bases and J by 12 bases, and 13 bases separated the two germline ends. Germline CDR1 reads MDHEN; CDR2 reads SYDVKM. The CDR3 protein is CASSLIRVTELFF. The DNA of the CDR3 is TGTGCCAGCAGTTTAATTCGGGTGACTGAACTGTTTTTT.